The 20 T cell receptor beta chains below were found in one sample sequenced in a study of cytomegalovirus exposure and HLA in healthy donors. The PCR employed 60 Vbeta primers together with 13 Jbeta primers. This table comes from immunoSEQ multiplex PCR, and its TCRdb copy is limited to in-frame clones, with some not included. The sample lists approximately 100,000 clones; roughly 80% were seen once. Sequencing was performed on PBMCs. Receptor source: a middle-aged man in good health and CMV-seronegative.

This clone was detected only a few times. The chain has TRBV13 and TRBJ1-3, with D perhaps TRBD1 (5 bases). V lost 3 bases and J lost 4, with 7 bases in between. The CDR3 is 13 residues long. Germline lookup yields CDR1 PRHDT and CDR2 FYEKMQ (reference sequence). CDR3 region: CASSFQGGNTIYF. The CDR3 region has the DNA TGTGCCAGCAGCTTTCAGGGAGGAAACACCATATATTTT.

The genes are TRBV18 and TRBJ1-1, with a tentative D call TRBD1 (5 bases). Germline CDR1 is KGHSH and CDR2 is LQKENI. V dropped 4 bases and J dropped 7 bases, with 10 bases sitting between them. The CDR3 is 12 amino acids. The CDR3: CASSLLQVEAFF. The CDR3 coding sequence is TGTGCCAGCTCACTATTACAGGTTGAAGCTTTCTTT.

This chain joins TRBV29-1 and TRBJ1-1; no clear D gene. CDR1 SQVTM and CDR2 ANQGSEA come from the germline V gene. V was cut by 7 bases and J by 0 bases, with 3 bases left in between. The CDR3 loop spans 10 amino acids. The CDR3, as DNA: TGCAGCGCCATGAACACTGAAGCTTTCTTT. Protein sequence: CSAMNTEAFF.

The CDR3 is CASRKGLAGALLQETQYF. The CDR3 DNA is TGTGCCAGCAGAAAGGGACTAGCGGGGGCCCTCCTACAAGAGACCCAGTACTTC. V gene TRBV5-8 combines with J gene TRBJ2-5; TRBD2 matches 14 bases. The CDR3 spans 18 residues. From germline, CDR1 is SGHTS and CDR2 YDEGEE. V trimming: 5 bases; J trimming: 2 bases; junction bases outside the gene matches: 11.

The rearrangement uses TRBV20-1 and TRBJ1-1; D might be TRBD1 (6 bases). CDR1 and CDR2 (germline): DFQATT, SNEGSKA (reference sequence). This CDR3 has 11 amino acids. V was cut by 3 bases and J by 12 bases, with 14 bases left in between. CDR3 nucleotides: TGCAGTGCTAGCGAGCACAGGGATACTTTCTTT. The encoded protein is CSASEHRDTFF.

The V gene is TRBV5-1, the J gene TRBJ1-5, with TRBD1 as a possible D gene (6 bases). With 4 bases removed from V and 0 bases from J, the gap between germline ends came to 17 bases. In germline, CDR1 is SGHRS, CDR2 YFSETQ. This CDR3 contains 17 residues. CDR3 loop: CASSLTGGGDSNQPQHF. The CDR3, as DNA: TGCGCCAGCAGCCTAACGGGAGGGGGGGATAGCAATCAGCCCCAGCATTTT.

Concerning this clone: One end of the junction does not line up with germline, which may come from a read error. This chain links TRBV7-9 with TRBJ2-7; possibly TRBD2 for D (6 bases). Germline CDR1 reads SEHNR; CDR2 reads FQNEAQ (reference sequence). The CDR3 has 15 residues. CDR3 amino acids: CSSSSRGRGSYEQYF. The CDR3 DNA sequence: TGTTCCAGCAGCTCCCGTGGGCGGGGATCCTACGAGCAGTACTTC.

V and J are TRBV4-2 and TRBJ1-1; D possibly corresponds to TRBD1 (6 bases). This CDR3 contains 14 residues. The V end lost 1 base, the J end lost 5 bases, and 11 bases lay between the germline ends. Germline V gene sequence: CDR1 LGHNA, CDR2 YNFKEQ. In nucleotides, the CDR3 is TGTGCCAGCAGCCAAGTTGGGAGGGGGACTGAAGCTTTCTTT. This translates into CASSQVGRGTEAFF.

The chain couples TRBV10-2 to TRBJ1-2; weak D call: TRBD1 (6 bases). Germline V CDR1 and CDR2: WSHSY, SAAADI. This CDR3 comprises 13 residues. Deletions cut 6 bases from V and 5 bases from J, with 13 bases between. CDR3 residues: CASRQGVGYGYTF. The CDR3 DNA follows: TGCGCCAGCAGACAGGGAGTGGGATATGGCTACACCTTC.

This chain connects TRBV4-1 to TRBJ2-3, with 9 bases matching TRBD2. V shed 1 base and J 6 bases; nucleotides not matched to a gene: 8. The CDR3 contains 16 residues. Germline-derived CDR1 and CDR2 are MGHRA and YSYEKL. CDR3 bases: TGCGCCAGCAGCCAAGTGGGCGGGGGGGCCAGGGATACGCAGTATTTT. Translating it yields CASSQVGGGARDTQYF.

This clone turned up a few times. The chain uses TRBV25-1 and TRBJ2-7; D might be TRBD2 (5 bases). The V gene's germline CDR1 is MGHDK and CDR2 SYGVNS. The germline V and J ends were trimmed by 4 bases and 3 bases, with 16 bases remaining between them. The CDR3 is 15 residues long. CDR3 residues: CASSVFSGRLYEQYF. For the CDR3, the DNA is TGTGCCAGCAGTGTTTTCAGCGGCAGGCTCTACGAGCAGTACTTC.

The rearrangement uses TRBV18 and TRBJ2-1, with 11 bases aligning to TRBD2. The CDR3 contains 15 residues. J lost 7 bases, V lost 1 base, and 3 bases had no gene match. Looked up from germline, CDR1 is KGHSH and CDR2 is LQKENI. DNA of the CDR3: TGTGCCAGCTCACCACTAGCGGGGGGGTCAAATGAGCAGTTCTTC. Translating gives CASSPLAGGSNEQFF.

The rearrangement joins TRBV11-2 to TRBJ2-7, with D possibly being TRBD1 (6 bases). The length of the CDR3 is 15 residues. Germline V gene data show CDR1 as SGHAT and CDR2 as FQNNGV. V was trimmed by 1 base and J by 1 base, leaving 11 bases between them. The CDR3 bases are TGTGCCAGCAGCTTAGGACAGGCGAAATCCTACGAGCAGTACTTC. Protein sequence: CASSLGQAKSYEQYF.

This CDR3 reads CASSPRDSQYEQYF. CDR3 coding DNA: TGCGCCAGCAGCCCTCGGGACAGTCAATACGAGCAGTACTTC. The gene calls are TRBV5-1 and TRBJ2-7; 7 nucleotides line up with TRBD1. The CDR3 spans 14 residues. From germline, CDR1 is SGHRS and CDR2 YFSETQ. The junction had 8 bases not matched to a gene; V was cut back by 4 bases and J by 4 bases.

Remarks on this clone: At the DNA level, this CDR3 is encoded by other sequences in the same sample as well. The chain is built from TRBV6-1 and TRBJ1-2; D not certain. Trimming removed 2 bases from V and 5 bases from J, with 12 bases in between. Germline CDR1 and CDR2: MNHNS and SASEGT. The CDR3 length is 14 residues. The CDR3 DNA sequence: TGTGCCAGCAGTGAACTCCGAGGCACGTATGGCTACACCTTC. It codes for CASSELRGTYGYTF.

The chain employs TRBV21-1 and TRBJ1-1; the D call of TRBD1 is as the table states it, not checked on the DNA. TRBV21-1 is a listed pseudogene. This CDR3 comprises 16 residues. The CDR3 coding sequence is TGTGCCAGCAGCAAAGACGGGGTGACAGGGTCCACTGAAGCTTTCTTT. As protein: CASSKDGVTGSTEAFF.

This clone turned up a few times. This chain links TRBV19 with TRBJ2-3, with a possible D match to TRBD2 (7 bases). V lost 3 bases and J 4 bases, leaving 14 bases between the germline ends. Germline CDR1 LNHDA, CDR2 SQIVND (reference sequence). CDR3 length: 15 amino acids. The CDR3 loop reads CASSMGGGAPDTQYF. The CDR3 nucleotides read TGTGCCAGTAGTATGGGAGGGGGGGCCCCAGATACGCAGTATTTT.

The rearrangement links TRBV27 to TRBJ2-7; 7 bases fit TRBD2. This CDR3 region has 17 residues. V lost 1 base to trimming and J lost 3 bases; unmatched junction nucleotides: 12. Germline CDR1 is MNHEY and CDR2 is SMNVEV (reference sequence). The CDR3 region is CASSLFASRGGGYEQYF. CDR3 DNA sequence: TGTGCCAGCAGTTTATTTGCTAGCCGCGGGGGAGGCTACGAGCAGTACTTC.

The chain recombines TRBV6-1 with TRBJ1-4, with 8 bases identical to TRBD1. The V gene's germline CDR1 is MNHNS and CDR2 SASEGT. The V and J ends lost 8 bases and 6 bases, in that order; junction bases with no gene match: 8. This CDR3 is built from 14 residues. This CDR3 reads CASDPGQGHEKLFF. CDR3 coding DNA: TGTGCCAGCGACCCCGGACAGGGTCATGAAAAACTGTTTTTT.

The V and J genes are TRBV29-1 and TRBJ2-2; possibly TRBD2 for D (5 bases). V was clipped by 4 bases and J by 6 bases, with 21 bases between them. CDR3 length: 16 residues. The germline V gene encodes CDR1 SQVTM and CDR2 ANQGSEA. CDR3 residues: CSVVETGVGSSGELFF. For the CDR3, the DNA is TGCAGCGTTGTCGAAACCGGGGTCGGGTCCTCCGGGGAGCTGTTTTTT.